The entry below describes one TCR beta chain. The germline V gene encodes CDR1 MNHEY and CDR2 SMNVEV (reference sequence). The CDR3 is 14 amino acids. Trimming took off 5 bases at V and 10 bases at J, with 15 bases between the two ends. This entry comes from a study of blood T cell repertoires in COVID-19. Study details: Spain, Italy and the United States supplied samples that represented acute and convalescent COVID-19.

Profiling relied on immunoSEQ multiplex PCR, and the TCRdb table lists in-frame clones only, not all of them. Here the sample spans hundreds of thousands of clones, about nine tenths being singletons. The rearrangement links TRBV27 to TRBJ1-6; D is perhaps TRBD1 (6 bases). The source of this sequence is a middle-aged man with acute or convalescent COVID-19. Source material: peripheral blood. In DNA, the CDR3 is TGTGCCAGCAGTACTACAGGGATAACGTCACCCCTCCACTTT. Protein sequence: CASSTTGITSPLHF.